A single sample is the source of the 6 T cell receptor beta chains below, sequenced in a study of Graves' ophthalmopathy and Graves' hyperthyroidism. Researchers took RNA transcripts and amplified TCR beta CDR3 regions from them. The library came from an HTBI-primed first-round RT-PCR and a second-round multiplex PCR. MiXCR, run by TCRdb on the multiplex PCR reads, gives a single entry per CDR3 protein. The sample holds about 740,000 distinct CDR3 sequences, roughly 40% seen once. Material for sequencing was peripheral blood. The receptors were gathered from an adult man with Graves' ophthalmopathy.

Points on this clonotype: Likely a read error: the CDR3 ends without its conserved phenylalanine or tryptophan. The gene calls are TRBV25-1 and TRBJ1-5; a weak D match, TRBD1 (5 bases). This CDR3 spans 15 amino acids. V lost 6 bases and J lost 2, with 14 bases in between. Germline assignment: CDR1 MGHDK and CDR2 SYGVNS. The CDR3 DNA follows: TGTGCCAGCAGCTCGAGGACATCTGGCAATCAGCCCCAGCATCTT. Its translation is CASSSRTSGNQPQHL.

The chain recombines TRBV20-1 with TRBJ1-5; TRBD1 aligns across 7 bases. CDR1 is DFQATT and CDR2 is SNEGSKA in the germline V gene (reference sequence). Trimming took 5 bases from V and 3 from J; bases not matched to a gene: 10. There are 15 residues in the CDR3. The CDR3 nucleotides read TGCAGTGCTGCCCAAGGGGGGACAGACAATCAGCCCCAGCATTTT. This sequence encodes CSAAQGGTDNQPQHF.

This clonotype occurred a few times. This chain links TRBV2 with TRBJ2-2; TRBD2 aligns across 7 bases. CDR3 length: 14 residues. Per the germline V gene, CDR1 is SNHLY and CDR2 is FYNNEI. The junction had 7 bases not matched to a gene; V was cut back by 8 bases and J by 4 bases. CDR3 bases: TGTGCCAGCCACGGGGACTACCTCACCGGGGAGCTGTTTTTT. Translation: CASHGDYLTGELFF.

Remarks on this clonotype: Mismatch with germline at one junction end may stem from a read error. The chain is built from TRBV7-9 and TRBJ2-6; D could derive from TRBD1 or TRBD2 (7 bases each). CDR1 is SEHNR, CDR2 FQNEAQ, per germline (reference sequence). The CDR3 runs 14 residues. This chain's CDR3 is CASSRGEGANVLTF. In DNA, the CDR3 is TGTGCCAGCAGTCGCGGGGAGGGGGCAAACGTCCTGACTTTC.

This clonotype was seen repeatedly, ten times or more. The chain joins TRBV7-9 to TRBJ2-7, with D possibly being TRBD1 (5 bases). The CDR3 length is 14 residues. V lost 5 bases and J 3 bases, leaving 14 bases between the germline ends. Germline V gene lookup returns CDR1 SEHNR and CDR2 FQNEAQ (reference sequence). The CDR3 DNA sequence: TGTGCCAGCAGCCAAACAGGCTCTAGCTACGAGCAGTACTTC. It encodes CASSQTGSSYEQYF. The full variable domain, in which reference TRBV7-9 and TRBJ2-7 provide the parts outside the CDR3, is DTGVSQNPRHKITKRGQNVTFRCDPISEHNRLYWYRQTLGQGPEFLTYFQNEAQLEKSRLLSDRFSAERPKGSFSTLEIQRTEQGDSAMYLCASSQTGSSYEQYFGPGTRLTVT.

This clonotype has ten or more counts. V gene TRBV25-1 combines with J gene TRBJ1-1; D is uncertain. Germline CDR1 is MGHDK and CDR2 is SYGVNS. The CDR3 is 12 residues long. V was clipped by 5 bases and J by 1 base, with 5 bases between them. In DNA, the CDR3 is TGTGCCAGCAGTTTTTCGAACACTGAAGCTTTCTTT. It encodes CASSFSNTEAFF.